The TCR beta chain under discussion was sequenced for a study of CD8 T cells in ankylosing spondylitis. Study-level findings and limits: Matched ankylosing spondylitis synovial fluid reportedly showed significant enrichment of disease-linked clones. There was a TCR beta motif, made of eight highly homologous variants, that appeared characteristic of ankylosing spondylitis blood.

A single record per CDR3 protein comes from TCRdb applying MiXCR to the 5' RACE reads. The sample has a few hundred thousand distinct CDR3 sequences, about 15% seen once. This clonotype came up a few times. Antigen: not known. The CDR3 length is 11 residues. V was pared by 5 bases and J by 10 bases, with 8 bases between. Germline loops: CDR1 MNHEY, CDR2 SVGEGT. The rearrangement joins TRBV6-2 or TRBV6-3 to TRBJ2-2; D call uncertain. Sequencing was performed on blood, either unsorted or a sorted T cell fraction (not recorded which). The origin of this receptor is a male donor with ankylosing spondylitis. CDR3 nucleotides: TGTGCCAGCAGTAGTTTCGCGGAGCTGTTTTTT. It codes for CASSSFAELFF.